This T cell receptor beta chain was found in a study of Ad26.COV2.S vaccination and SARS-CoV-2 variants. About the study: Into the muscle, Ad26.COV2.S was dosed once or twice, 56 days apart.

Germline CDR1 is LGHDT and CDR2 is YNNKEL (reference sequence). Trimming removed 4 bases from V and 4 bases from J; junction bases left unmatched: 8. This CDR3 is 15 amino acids long. Notes on the study in general: Analyses that measured TCR breadth and depth may have underestimated total T cell responses. Vaccinees displayed broader spike-specific TCR repertoires than placebo recipients.

This clone was picked up a small number of times. The antigen remains unidentified. Documented treatment: around 19 received Ad26.COV2.S at low or high dose, single or two shots; 5 received placebo; per-sample allocation not given. Specimen acquisition occurred on day 63 following the initial vaccine or placebo injection. In the vaccine, an Ad26 vector expressed the SARS-CoV-2 spike of the Wuhan strain. TCRdb's table, derived via immunoSEQ multiplex PCR, lists solely in-frame clones and lacks some. The table has approximately 350,000 clones, roughly 87% seen once. The V call is TRBV3-1 (or the pseudogene TRBV3-2), the J call TRBJ2-7; 9 bases are shared with TRBD1. The TCR was taken from a person between 18 and 59 years old who received the Ad26.COV2.S COVID-19 vaccine or a placebo. The sequencing used peripheral blood, collected in a trial of Ad26.COV2.S vaccine versus placebo. The CDR3: CASSPQGARGYEQYF. The CDR3 DNA reads as TGTGCCAGCAGCCCACAGGGGGCGAGGGGATACGAGCAGTACTTC.